A single sample is the source of the 17 T cell receptor beta chains below, sequenced in a study of T cell changes during pregnancy in multiple sclerosis (dated by TCRdb to the late 2010s). Libraries were prepared through the immunoSEQ multiplex PCR assay. TCRdb re-hosts the immuneACCESS table, in-frame sequences only. Its copies lack some clones; in the studies checked, an unresolved V gene accounts for under half of them, and the cause for the rest is not known. The sample table shows some 39,000 clones, and 80% to 95% are seen once. 1.2% of the sample goes to the ten largest clones. Sequenced input: PBMCs (not recorded whether the cells were cultured). The receptors come from a female donor with multiple sclerosis, enrolled in a pregnancy study.

The chain recombines TRBV6-5 with TRBJ2-7; the D gene could be TRBD1 or TRBD2 (6 bases each). CDR3 length: 14 amino acids. The germline V gene encodes CDR1 MNHEY and CDR2 SVGAGI. V lost 6 bases and J 3 bases, leaving 15 bases between the germline ends. The CDR3 region is CASRPGGGIYEQYF. Written as DNA, the CDR3 is TGTGCCAGCAGACCCGGGGGCGGGATCTACGAGCAGTACTTC.

V and J are TRBV5-6 and TRBJ1-5; D is ambiguous. Per germline, CDR1 SGHDT and CDR2 YYEEEE. This CDR3 is 13 amino acids long. V was trimmed by 0 bases and J by 7 bases, leaving 8 bases between them. The CDR3 DNA is TGTGCCAGCAGCTTGGGAGGGAGGCAGCCCCAGCATTTT. This translates into CASSLGGRQPQHF.

This chain connects TRBV18 to TRBJ1-3; no clear D. Germline V lookup: CDR1 KGHSH, CDR2 LQKENI. The CDR3 has 16 amino acids. Trimming removed 3 bases at V and 0 bases at J, with 12 bases between. CDR3 DNA sequence: TGTGCCAGCTCACCCCAGGCGAAGCCCTCTGGAAACACCATATATTTT. Amino acids: CASSPQAKPSGNTIYF.

V gene TRBV5-1 combines with J gene TRBJ2-1, with D maybe TRBD2 (7 bases). Trimming shortened V by 1 base and J by 6 bases, and 17 bases separated the two germline ends. Germline assignment: CDR1 SGHRS and CDR2 YFSETQ. This CDR3 spans 16 amino acids. CDR3 in DNA: TGCGCCAGCAGCTTGCGGGGGCGGGAGATACGCAATGAGCAGTTCTTC. Its translation: CASSLRGREIRNEQFF.

This chain's CDR3 is CASSLNHRADTQYF. The CDR3, as DNA: TGTGCCAGCAGCCTTAACCATCGGGCAGATACGCAGTATTTT. The chain is built from TRBV7-3 and TRBJ2-3; D is undetermined. Germline V gives CDR1 SGHTA, CDR2 FQGTGA. This CDR3 spans 14 amino acids. The germline V and J ends were trimmed by 5 bases and 4 bases, with 13 bases remaining between them.

J is TRBJ2-7 and V is TRBV7-9; no definite D call. The CDR3 length is 15 residues. Trimming took 3 bases from V and 1 from J, leaving 13 bases between them. Germline values: CDR1 SEHNR, CDR2 FQNEAQ (reference sequence). The CDR3 loop is CASSFSGDLSYEQYF. The CDR3 bases are TGTGCCAGCAGCTTTTCTGGAGACCTATCCTACGAGCAGTACTTC. Supplemented by reference TRBV7-9 and TRBJ2-7, the full variable domain reads DTGVSQNPRHKITKRGQNVTFRCDPISEHNRLYWYRQTLGQGPEFLTYFQNEAQLEKSRLLSDRFSAERPKGSFSTLEIQRTEQGDSAMYLCASSFSGDLSYEQYFGPGTRLTVT.

The chain recombines TRBV6-4 with TRBJ2-1; the match to TRBD1 covers 7 bases. From germline, CDR1 is MRHNA and CDR2 SNTAGT. This CDR3 contains 15 residues. V lost 0 bases, J lost 3 bases, and 2 bases stayed unmatched. The CDR3 reads CASSDSPGGYNEQFF. In nucleotides, the CDR3 is TGTGCCAGCAGTGACTCGCCAGGGGGCTACAATGAGCAGTTCTTC.

CDR3 sequence reads: CASSHPPRQGRNEQYF. The DNA for the CDR3 is TGTGCCAGCAGCCACCCGCCGCGTCAGGGTAGGAACGAGCAGTACTTC. The genes are TRBV4-2 and TRBJ2-7, with a weak D call TRBD1 (5 bases). Between the trimmed V and J ends, which lost 3 bases and 5 bases, there was a span of 20 bases. Germline V gives CDR1 LGHNA, CDR2 YNFKEQ. The CDR3 is made up of 16 amino acids.

The chain combines TRBV6-1 with TRBJ1-2, with D unclear. The CDR3 has 17 residues. Between the trimmed V and J ends, which lost 0 bases and 8 bases, there was a span of 22 bases. Germline CDR1 and CDR2: MNHNS and SASEGT. The CDR3 sequence is CASSEAIGYGLQRGYTF. In nucleotides, the CDR3 is TGTGCCAGCAGTGAAGCGATCGGCTACGGCCTTCAGCGGGGCTACACCTTC.

The chain has TRBV5-4 and TRBJ2-3; tentatively, D is TRBD1 or TRBD2 (6 bases each). Germline V gene sequence: CDR1 SGHNT, CDR2 YYREEE (reference sequence). This CDR3 spans 16 amino acids. The V end was cut by 4 bases, the J end by 6 bases, with 21 bases between. The CDR3 DNA follows: TGTGCCAGCAGCCCCCGGATGGGGGGCTCTATGGATACGCAGTATTTT. Its translation is CASSPRMGGSMDTQYF.

The V gene is TRBV7-9, the J gene TRBJ1-2; 8 bases line up with TRBD1. The CDR3 has 13 amino acids. The germline V gene has CDR1 SEHNR and CDR2 FQNEAQ (reference sequence). The J segment lost 5 bases and the V segment lost 5 bases, leaving 4 bases of the junction unmatched. CDR3 region: CASSQRQGYGYTF. In nucleotides, the CDR3 is TGTGCCAGCAGCCAACGACAGGGGTATGGCTACACCTTC.

This chain joins TRBV9 and TRBJ2-7; 8 nucleotides match TRBD2. After removal of 2 bases from V and 5 bases from J, the junction contained 9 bases not matched to a gene. Germline CDR1 is SGDLS and CDR2 is YYNGEE. The length of the CDR3 is 15 residues. In DNA, the CDR3 is TGTGCCAGCAGCGTCTCGAGCGGGAGAGGCAACGAGCAGTACTTC. Translating gives CASSVSSGRGNEQYF.

This chain uses TRBV2 with TRBJ2-5, with TRBD2 identical over 13 bases. Germline V gene lookup returns CDR1 SNHLY and CDR2 FYNNEI. The V gene end was trimmed by 6 bases and the J gene end by 4 bases; junction bases not matched to a gene: 5. This CDR3 comprises 15 residues. Written as DNA, the CDR3 is TGTGCCAGCAGCGAGGGACTAGCGGGATTAGAGACCCAGTACTTC. Its protein is CASSEGLAGLETQYF.

This chain joins TRBV11-2 and TRBJ1-1, with 9 bases lining up with TRBD1. This CDR3 comprises 17 residues. Germline V gene lookup returns CDR1 SGHAT and CDR2 FQNNGV. The trim removed 5 bases at V and 3 bases at J, leaving 13 bases unmatched. CDR3 nucleotide sequence: TGTGCCAGCAGCCCCCTCCCGGGACAGGGTCCGGACACTGAAGCTTTCTTT. Encoded protein: CASSPLPGQGPDTEAFF.

The chain has TRBV6-6 and TRBJ2-5, with D hard to call. The CDR3 runs to 12 residues. From germline, CDR1 is MNHNY and CDR2 SVGAGI (reference sequence). V was trimmed by 0 bases and J by 1 base, leaving 0 bases between them. DNA of the CDR3: TGTGCCAGCAGTTACTCCCAAGAGACCCAGTACTTC. Translation: CASSYSQETQYF.

The genes are TRBV6-5 and TRBJ2-1; no definite D call. Per the germline V gene, CDR1 is MNHEY and CDR2 is SVGAGI. The V end was cut by 1 base, the J end by 0 bases, with 7 bases between. CDR3 size: 15 residues. CDR3 in amino acids: CASSYFVGSYNEQFF. CDR3 in DNA: TGTGCCAGCAGTTACTTCGTAGGCTCCTACAATGAGCAGTTCTTC.

The chain combines TRBV11-2 with TRBJ1-1; D gene unclear. Trimming pared 2 bases from V and 3 bases from J, leaving 7 bases between. CDR1 is SGHAT and CDR2 is FQNNGV in the germline V gene. The CDR3 totals 13 residues. The DNA for the CDR3 is TGTGCCAGCAGCTTAAGGGATTACACTGAAGCTTTCTTT. Amino acid sequence: CASSLRDYTEAFF.